The 5 T cell receptor beta chains presented below share a single source sample, sequenced in a study of cytomegalovirus exposure and HLA in healthy donors. This PCR relied on a set of 60 Vbeta primers and 13 Jbeta primers. The protocol was immunoSEQ multiplex PCR, while the TCRdb copy is restricted to in-frame clones and leaves out a portion. The data show 100,000 to 150,000 clones, around 70% seen once. The sequencing input was PBMCs. Source of these receptors: a man aged 35 to 55 in good health and CMV-seropositive.

The chain links TRBV13 to TRBJ2-1; possibly TRBD1 for D (8 bases). Germline loops: CDR1 PRHDT, CDR2 FYEKMQ (reference sequence). V lost 5 bases and J 5 bases, leaving 16 bases between the germline ends. The CDR3 sequence is 15 residues long. The CDR3 protein is CASSNRGGVNNEQFF. CDR3 DNA sequence: TGTGCCAGCAGCAACAGGGGGGGGGTTAACAATGAGCAGTTCTTC.

The CDR3 is CASSFRTSGSSDTQYF. The DNA of the CDR3 is TGCGCCAGCAGCTTCCGGACTAGCGGGAGCTCAGATACGCAGTATTTT. The gene calls are TRBV5-1 and TRBJ2-3, with TRBD2 identical over 13 bases. The germline V gene encodes CDR1 SGHRS and CDR2 YFSETQ. The junction had 4 bases not matched to a gene; V was cut back by 2 bases and J by 4 bases. The CDR3 totals 16 residues.

The rearrangement joins TRBV10-1 to TRBJ1-5, with D unclear. Germline V lookup: CDR1 WNHNN, CDR2 SYGVQD (reference sequence). The V end was cut by 2 bases, the J end by 0 bases, with 8 bases between. This CDR3 region has 15 residues. The CDR3 DNA reads TGCGCCAGCAGTGAGCGGGGATCTAGCAATCAGCCCCAGCATTTT. Translating it yields CASSERGSSNQPQHF.

The V and J genes are TRBV4-1 and TRBJ2-1; maybe TRBD1 (7 bases). Trimming left V 4 bases short and J 9 bases short, with 16 bases between. The CDR3 contains 14 residues. Germline V gene lookup returns CDR1 MGHRA and CDR2 YSYEKL. CDR3 coding DNA: TGCGCCAGCAGCCTTCCAGGAGGGGGCATTGAGCAGTTCTTC. Its protein product is CASSLPGGGIEQFF.

This chain links TRBV10-2 with TRBJ2-1; a weak D match, TRBD1 (6 bases). Trimming left V 4 bases short and J 7 bases short, with 14 bases between. This CDR3 spans 14 amino acids. Germline CDR1 reads WSHSY; CDR2 reads SAAADI. The CDR3 region is CASSGSGRGNEQFF. The CDR3 coding sequence is TGCGCCAGCAGTGGCAGCGGCAGGGGTAATGAGCAGTTCTTC.